This is a list of T cell receptor beta chains from one sample in a study of response to subunit inactivated influenza vaccine. TCRdb fed the RT-PCR reads into MiXCR, producing one record per CDR3 protein. The data contain some 540,000 distinct CDR3 sequences, under 30% of them singletons. Separately, the same data were catalogued under a study of T cells expressing NK-cell markers.

Sequences were derived from CD4+ T cells sorted from PBMCs, sampled less than 13 days after vaccination. All receptors derive from a man over 45 who received an inactivated influenza vaccine. Each CDR3 is given with its conserved first and last residue. D genes are given only for firm matches. Clone size is given for some rows only: seen once, a few or many times, or a class if the clone is expanded.

V gene,D gene,J gene,clone size,CDR3 DNA,CDR3 protein
TRBV4-2,TRBD2,TRBJ2-2,NA,TGTGCCAGCAGCCAAGTTGCGACTAGCGGGTCGGTCGGGGAGCTGTTTTTT,CASSQVATSGSVGELFF
TRBV4-2,NA,TRBJ2-2,few,TGTGCCAGCAGCCTAATTAGGGGGGCCGGGGAGCTGTTTTTT,CASSLIRGAGELFF
TRBV7-2,TRBD1,TRBJ2-7,NA,TGTGCCAGCAGCACCTCAGGGACAGGGCCTTTCGAGCAGTACTTC,CASSTSGTGPFEQYF
TRBV27,NA,TRBJ2-3,once,TGTGCCAGCAGTCCTTGGGGGCCAACAGATACGCAGTATTTT,CASSPWGPTDTQYF
TRBV29-1,TRBD1,TRBJ1-1,NA,TGCAGCGTAGGGACAGGGGCCACTGAAGCTTTCTTT,CSVGTGATEAFF
TRBV20-1,NA,TRBJ2-7,few,TGCAGTGCTAGAGATTGGGGCAGGAGCTCCTACGAGCAGTACTTC,CSARDWGRSSYEQYF
TRBV6-2/TRBV6-3,TRBD1,TRBJ2-3,few,TGTGCCAGCAGCCCCGGACAGGGGTTCACAGATACGCAGTATTTT,CASSPGQGFTDTQYF
TRBV28,NA,TRBJ1-2,NA,TGTGCCAGCAGTTTAACGGGGGGGGCGCATAACTATGGCTACACCTTC,CASSLTGGAHNYGYTF
TRBV5-4,TRBD2,TRBJ2-7,few,TGTGCCAGCAGCTCTGGACTAGCGGGGGGGATGGAGCAGTACTTC,CASSSGLAGGMEQYF
TRBV5-1,NA,TRBJ1-1,few,TGCGCCAGCAGCTTGGCCGATGGGGGGCGGACTGAAGCTTTCTTT,CASSLADGGRTEAFF
TRBV12-3/TRBV12-4,TRBD2,TRBJ2-7,NA,TGTGCCAGCAGTTTAGGGATAGCGGGAGGGGAAGGCGAGCAGTACTTC,CASSLGIAGGEGEQYF
TRBV7-3,TRBD1,TRBJ2-2,NA,TGTGCCAGCGGGCAGGGGGTAGGCACCGGGGAGCTGTTTTTT,CASGQGVGTGELFF
TRBV5-1,TRBD2,TRBJ2-1,NA,TGCGCCAGCACTAGCGGGGGCCTTAACTTCAATGAGCAGTTCTTC,CASTSGGLNFNEQFF
TRBV19,NA,TRBJ2-5,few,TGTGCCAGTAGTAACGGGGCTGGAAAGCCGGAGACCCAGTACTTC,CASSNGAGKPETQYF
TRBV5-1,NA,TRBJ2-5,NA,TGCGCCAGCAGCCGGGACCAATTAGAGACCCAGTACTTC,CASSRDQLETQYF
TRBV12-3/TRBV12-4,NA,TRBJ2-1,few,TGTGCCACCCGGGGGAGGCTGGTTAATGAGCAGTTCTTC,CATRGRLVNEQFF
TRBV12-3/TRBV12-4,TRBD1,TRBJ1-5,NA,TGTGCCAGCAGTTGGGATTCCGGGACAGGGGGCAATCAGCCCCAGCATTTT,CASSWDSGTGGNQPQHF
TRBV11-2,NA,TRBJ2-1,NA,TGTGCCAGCAGTTCCCCTACTAGCCGGAATGAGCAGTTCTTC,CASSSPTSRNEQFF
TRBV5-1,NA,TRBJ2-7,NA,TGCGCCAGCAGCTTGGCCGGGATCATCGGGGAGCAGTACTTC,CASSLAGIIGEQYF
TRBV18,TRBD2,TRBJ2-7,many,TGTGCCAGCTCACCCGTTTCAGCGGGGGCCGAGCAGTACTTC,CASSPVSAGAEQYF
TRBV4-3,NA,TRBJ1-4,few,TGCGCCAGCAGCCAAGAGGCAGGTTTCGAAAAACTGTTTTTT,CASSQEAGFEKLFF
TRBV27,NA,TRBJ1-6,few,TGTGCCAGCAGTTTAGCCAGCCATAATAATTCACCCCTCCACTTT,CASSLASHNNSPLHF
TRBV28,NA,TRBJ2-1,NA,TGTGCCAGCAGTTTATTAGACAGGCACAATGAGCAGTTCTTC,CASSLLDRHNEQFF
TRBV9,TRBD1,TRBJ2-3,NA,TGTGCCAGCAGCGTACAGGGGGCGGAAGATACGCAGTATTTT,CASSVQGAEDTQYF
TRBV11-2,TRBD1,TRBJ2-1,NA,TGTGCCAGCAGCTATATTCGGACAGGTGCGGCCGAGCAGTTCTTC,CASSYIRTGAAEQFF
TRBV4-3,TRBD2,TRBJ2-5,few,TGCGCCAGCAGCCTAGGGACTAGCGGGGTAGAGACCCAGTACTTC,CASSLGTSGVETQYF
TRBV10-3,TRBD2,TRBJ2-7,few,TGTGCCATCAGTGAGTCTAGCGGGAGCTCCTACGAGCAGTACTTC,CAISESSGSSYEQYF
TRBV12-3/TRBV12-4,NA,TRBJ1-5,few,TGTGCCAGCAGATTGTGGGGGCGCGGCCTCAATCAGCCCCAGCATTTT,CASRLWGRGLNQPQHF
TRBV18,NA,TRBJ2-1,few,TGTGCCAGCTCACCGTGGACAAATGAGCAGTTCTTC,CASSPWTNEQFF
TRBV5-1,TRBD2,TRBJ2-5,NA,TGCGCCAGCAGCGGGGGAGGGTCCGTACAAGAGACCCAGTACTTC,CASSGGGSVQETQYF
TRBV12-3/TRBV12-4,NA,TRBJ2-5,NA,TGTGCCAGCAGGGTTGGGTCCGGGACCCAGTACTTC,CASRVGSGTQYF
TRBV7-9,NA,TRBJ1-1,NA,TGTGCCAGCAGCTTAGAGGGGCTTAGGAACACTGAAGCTTTCTTT,CASSLEGLRNTEAFF
TRBV5-1,TRBD1,TRBJ2-2,NA,TGCGCCAGCAGCAAAGGACAGGGTATAGATAACACCGGGGAGCTGTTTTTT,CASSKGQGIDNTGELFF
TRBV20-1,NA,TRBJ1-2,once,TGCAGTGCTAGAGATGGGCTCTATGGCTACACCTTC,CSARDGLYGYTF
TRBV11-2,NA,TRBJ1-2,many,TGTGCCAGCAGCAGAGCGGACGTCCCTAACTATGGCTACACCTTC,CASSRADVPNYGYTF
TRBV29-1,NA,TRBJ2-5,few,TGCAGCGTTTGGTCCGGGACTTACGGGACCCAGTACTTC,CSVWSGTYGTQYF
TRBV18,NA,TRBJ2-5,NA,TGTGCCAGCGGACCAAAAGATCACAAAGAGACCCAGTACTTC,CASGPKDHKETQYF
TRBV20-1,TRBD2,TRBJ2-7,NA,TGCAGTGCTAGAGAAGCCCCCCTGCGGGGGGGAGCCCTCTACGAGCAGTACTTC,CSAREAPLRGGALYEQYF
TRBV12-3/TRBV12-4,NA,TRBJ1-1,few,TGTGCCAGCAGTTGGGGAATGAACACTGAAGCTTTCTTT,CASSWGMNTEAFF
TRBV25-1,NA,TRBJ2-2,NA,TGTGCCAGCACCAGGACAGAGATCACCGGGGAGCTGTTTTTT,CASTRTEITGELFF
TRBV29-1,TRBD1,TRBJ2-1,few,TGCAGCGTCTCGGACAGGCCCGGTGCAGGCAATGAGCAGTTCTTC,CSVSDRPGAGNEQFF
TRBV5-6,NA,TRBJ2-2,few,TGTGCCAGCAGCTTGGTGGATTCTCGTACCGGGGAGCTGTTTTTT,CASSLVDSRTGELFF
TRBV3-1,NA,TRBJ2-1,NA,TGTGCCAGCAGGACCGGGACTCCAAAAATTTTCCCTACCAATGAGCAGTTCTTC,CASRTGTPKIFPTNEQFF
TRBV3-1,NA,TRBJ2-2,NA,TGTGCCAGCAGCTCCCGGGTCCAAAAGGAGCTGTTTTTT,CASSSRVQKELFF